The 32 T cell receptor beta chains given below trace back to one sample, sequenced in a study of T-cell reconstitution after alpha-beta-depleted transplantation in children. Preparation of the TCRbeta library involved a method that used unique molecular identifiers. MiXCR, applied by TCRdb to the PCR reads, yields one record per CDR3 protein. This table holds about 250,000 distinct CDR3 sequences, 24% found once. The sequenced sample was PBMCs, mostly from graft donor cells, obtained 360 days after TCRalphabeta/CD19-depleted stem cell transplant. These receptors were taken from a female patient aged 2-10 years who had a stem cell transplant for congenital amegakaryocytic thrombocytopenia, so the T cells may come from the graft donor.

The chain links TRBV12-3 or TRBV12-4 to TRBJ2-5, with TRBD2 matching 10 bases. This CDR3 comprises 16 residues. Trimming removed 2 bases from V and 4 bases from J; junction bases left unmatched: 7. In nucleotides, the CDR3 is TGTGCCAGCAGTTTATCCGCTAGCGGGGGAGGAGAGACCCAGTACTTC. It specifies CASSLSASGGGETQYF.

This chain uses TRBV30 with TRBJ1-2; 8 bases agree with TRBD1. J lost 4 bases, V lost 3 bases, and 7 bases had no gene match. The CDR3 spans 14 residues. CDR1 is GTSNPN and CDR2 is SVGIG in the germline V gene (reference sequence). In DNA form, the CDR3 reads TGTGCCTGGAGCCCCGGACAGGGAGGCTATGGCTACACCTTC. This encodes CAWSPGQGGYGYTF. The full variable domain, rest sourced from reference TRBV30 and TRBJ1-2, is SQTIHQWPATLVQPVGSPLSLECTVEGTSNPNLYWYRQAAGRGLQLLFYSVGIGQISSEVPQNLSASRPQDRQFILSSKKLLLSDSGFYLCAWSPGQGGYGYTFGSGTRLTVV.

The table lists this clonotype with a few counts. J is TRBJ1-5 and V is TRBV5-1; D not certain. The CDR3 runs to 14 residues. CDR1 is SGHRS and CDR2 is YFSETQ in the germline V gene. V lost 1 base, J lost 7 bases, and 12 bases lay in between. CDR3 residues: CASSLNGVGQPQHF. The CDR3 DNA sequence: TGCGCCAGCAGCTTGAACGGGGTAGGGCAGCCCCAGCATTTT.

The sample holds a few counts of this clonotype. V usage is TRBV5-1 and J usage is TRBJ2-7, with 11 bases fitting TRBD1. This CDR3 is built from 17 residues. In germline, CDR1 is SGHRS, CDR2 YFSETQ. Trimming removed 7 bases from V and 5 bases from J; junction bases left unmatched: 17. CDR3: CASADSLPGQGVDEQYF. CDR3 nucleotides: TGCGCCAGCGCCGATTCTCTGCCGGGACAGGGGGTTGACGAGCAGTACTTC.

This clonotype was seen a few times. The CDR3 nucleotides read TGTGCCAGCTCAGTCAACAGGGACCAGCCCCAGCATTTT. Its protein product is CASSVNRDQPQHF. V gene TRBV18 combines with J gene TRBJ1-5; tentative D call: TRBD1 (6 bases). The ends were cut back, 5 bases at V and 7 bases at J, with 12 bases in the middle. The V gene's germline CDR1 is KGHSH and CDR2 LQKENI. CDR3 length equals 13 residues. The full variable domain, rest sourced from reference TRBV18 and TRBJ1-5, is NAGVMQNPRHLVRRRGQEARLRCSPMKGHSHVYWYRQLPEEGLKFMVYLQKENIIDESGMPKERFSAEFPKEGPSILRIQQVVRGDSAAYFCASSVNRDQPQHFGDGTRLSIL.

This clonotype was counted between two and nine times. CDR3 bases: TGCAGTGCTAGAGACACTAGCAGGAGGTACGAGCAGTACTTC. This gives the protein CSARDTSRRYEQYF. The chain joins TRBV20-1 to TRBJ2-7, with a possible D match to TRBD2 (6 bases). The CDR3 sequence is 14 residues long. V was trimmed by 0 bases and J by 4 bases, leaving 13 bases between them. The germline CDR1 and CDR2 sequences are DFQATT and SNEGSKA (reference sequence).

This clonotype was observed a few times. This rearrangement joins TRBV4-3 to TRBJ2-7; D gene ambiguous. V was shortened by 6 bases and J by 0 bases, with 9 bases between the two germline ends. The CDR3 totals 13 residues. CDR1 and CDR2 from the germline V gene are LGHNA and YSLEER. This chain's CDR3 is CASSKTASYEQYF. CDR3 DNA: TGCGCCAGCAGTAAGACGGCCTCCTACGAGCAGTACTTC.

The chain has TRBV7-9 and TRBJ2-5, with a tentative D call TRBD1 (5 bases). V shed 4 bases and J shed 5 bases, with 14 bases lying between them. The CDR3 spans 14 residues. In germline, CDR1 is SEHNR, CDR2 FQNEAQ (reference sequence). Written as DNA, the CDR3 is TGTGCCAGCAGCTCCACTTCAGGGCTGGAGACCCAGTACTTC. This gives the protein CASSSTSGLETQYF.

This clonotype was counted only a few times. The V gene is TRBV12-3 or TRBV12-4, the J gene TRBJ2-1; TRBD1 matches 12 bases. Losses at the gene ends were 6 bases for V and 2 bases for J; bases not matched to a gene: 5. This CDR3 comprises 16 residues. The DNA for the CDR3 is TGTGCCAGCAGGGGGACAGGGGGCGACGCCTACAATGAGCAGTTCTTC. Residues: CASRGTGGDAYNEQFF.

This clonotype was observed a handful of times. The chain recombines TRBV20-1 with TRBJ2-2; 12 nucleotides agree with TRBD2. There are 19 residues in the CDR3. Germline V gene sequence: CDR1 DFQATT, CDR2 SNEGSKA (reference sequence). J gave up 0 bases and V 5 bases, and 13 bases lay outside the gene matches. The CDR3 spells CSAGGRTSGKTANTGELFF. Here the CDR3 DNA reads TGCAGTGCTGGGGGGAGGACTAGCGGGAAGACCGCGAACACCGGGGAGCTGTTTTTT.

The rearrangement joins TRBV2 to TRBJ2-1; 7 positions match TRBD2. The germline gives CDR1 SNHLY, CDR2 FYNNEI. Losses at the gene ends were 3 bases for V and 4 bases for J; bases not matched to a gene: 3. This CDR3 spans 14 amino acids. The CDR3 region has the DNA TGTGCCAGCAGTGACGGGAGGCCGTACAATGAGCAGTTCTTC. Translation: CASSDGRPYNEQFF.

CDR3 sequence reads: CASSPRTGRDTGELFF. The CDR3 DNA reads as TGTGCCAGCAGCCCTAGGACAGGCAGGGACACCGGGGAGCTGTTTTTT. This rearrangement joins TRBV9 to TRBJ2-2; 7 bases align to TRBD1. CDR1 and CDR2 (germline): SGDLS, YYNGEE. V shed 4 bases, J shed 3 bases, and the junction held 9 bases outside the gene matches. This CDR3 is built from 16 residues.

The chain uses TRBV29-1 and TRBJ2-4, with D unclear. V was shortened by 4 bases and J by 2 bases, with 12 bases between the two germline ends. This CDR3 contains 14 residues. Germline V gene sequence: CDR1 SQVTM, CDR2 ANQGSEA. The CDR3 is CSVGETLTKNIQYF. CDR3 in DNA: TGCAGCGTTGGTGAAACTCTCACCAAAAACATTCAGTACTTC. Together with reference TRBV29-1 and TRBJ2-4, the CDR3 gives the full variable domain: SAVISQKPSRDICQRGTSLTIQCQVDSQVTMMFWYRQQPGQSLTLIATANQGSEATYESGFVIDKFPISRPNLTFSTLTVSNMSPEDSSIYLCSVGETLTKNIQYFGAGTRLSVL.

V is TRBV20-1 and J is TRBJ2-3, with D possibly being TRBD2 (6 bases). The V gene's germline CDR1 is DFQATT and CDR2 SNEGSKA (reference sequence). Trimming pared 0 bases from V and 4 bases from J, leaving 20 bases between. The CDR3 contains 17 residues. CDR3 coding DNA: TGCAGTGCTAGAGACGCCTCGACTAGTCATGGCGCAGATACGCAGTATTTT. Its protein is CSARDASTSHGADTQYF.

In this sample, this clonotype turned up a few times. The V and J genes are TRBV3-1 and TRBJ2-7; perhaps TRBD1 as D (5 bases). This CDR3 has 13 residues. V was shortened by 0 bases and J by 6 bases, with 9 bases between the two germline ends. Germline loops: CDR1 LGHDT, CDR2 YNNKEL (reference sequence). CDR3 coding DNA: TGTGCCAGCAGCCAAGACAGGGCCACCGAGCAGTACTTC. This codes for CASSQDRATEQYF.

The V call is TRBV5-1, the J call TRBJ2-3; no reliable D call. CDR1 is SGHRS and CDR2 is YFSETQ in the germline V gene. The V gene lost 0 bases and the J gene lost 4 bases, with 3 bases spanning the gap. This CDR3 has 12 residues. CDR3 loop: CASSLGSDTQYF. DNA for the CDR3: TGCGCCAGCAGCTTGGGCTCAGATACGCAGTATTTT.

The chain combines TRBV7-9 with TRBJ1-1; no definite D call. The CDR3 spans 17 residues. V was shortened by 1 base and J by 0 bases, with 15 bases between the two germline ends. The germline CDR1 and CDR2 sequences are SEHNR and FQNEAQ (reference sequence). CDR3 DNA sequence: TGTGCCAGCAGCTTAGGAGTTTCAAGAGCCCTGAACACTGAAGCTTTCTTT. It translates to CASSLGVSRALNTEAFF. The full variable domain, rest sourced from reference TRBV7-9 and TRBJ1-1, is DTGVSQNPRHKITKRGQNVTFRCDPISEHNRLYWYRQTLGQGPEFLTYFQNEAQLEKSRLLSDRFSAERPKGSFSTLEIQRTEQGDSAMYLCASSLGVSRALNTEAFFGQGTRLTVV.

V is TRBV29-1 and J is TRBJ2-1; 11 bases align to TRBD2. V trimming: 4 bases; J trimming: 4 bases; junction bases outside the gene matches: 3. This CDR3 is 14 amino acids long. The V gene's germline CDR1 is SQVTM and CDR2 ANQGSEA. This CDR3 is CSVVGTSGYNEQFF. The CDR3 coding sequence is TGCAGCGTTGTGGGGACTAGCGGTTACAATGAGCAGTTCTTC.

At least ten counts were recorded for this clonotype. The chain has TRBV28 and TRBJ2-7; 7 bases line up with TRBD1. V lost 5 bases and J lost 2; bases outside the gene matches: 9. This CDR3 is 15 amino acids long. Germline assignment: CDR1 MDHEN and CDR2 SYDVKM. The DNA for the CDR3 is TGTGCCAGCAGTCCTCAAACAGGGGTTCCCTACGAGCAGTACTTC. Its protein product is CASSPQTGVPYEQYF.

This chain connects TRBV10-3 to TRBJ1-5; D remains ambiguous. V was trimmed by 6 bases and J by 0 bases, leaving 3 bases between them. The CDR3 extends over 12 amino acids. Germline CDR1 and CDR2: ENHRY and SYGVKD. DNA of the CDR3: TGTGCCATCAGGGATAGCAATCAGCCCCAGCATTTT. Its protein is CAIRDSNQPQHF.

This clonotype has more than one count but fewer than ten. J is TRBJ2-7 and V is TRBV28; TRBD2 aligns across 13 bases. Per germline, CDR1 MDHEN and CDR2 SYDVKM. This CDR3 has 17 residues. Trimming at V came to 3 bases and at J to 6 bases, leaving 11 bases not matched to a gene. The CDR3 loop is CASSFPLTSGREVEQYF. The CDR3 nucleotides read TGTGCCAGCAGTTTTCCCCTTACTAGCGGGAGGGAGGTCGAGCAGTACTTC.

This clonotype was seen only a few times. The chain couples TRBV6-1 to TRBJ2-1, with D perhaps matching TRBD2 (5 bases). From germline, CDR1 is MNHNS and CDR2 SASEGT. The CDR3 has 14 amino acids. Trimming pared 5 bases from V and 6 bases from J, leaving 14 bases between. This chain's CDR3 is CASSKRTDSNEQFF. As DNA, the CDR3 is TGTGCCAGCAGTAAGCGGACGGACTCCAATGAGCAGTTCTTC.

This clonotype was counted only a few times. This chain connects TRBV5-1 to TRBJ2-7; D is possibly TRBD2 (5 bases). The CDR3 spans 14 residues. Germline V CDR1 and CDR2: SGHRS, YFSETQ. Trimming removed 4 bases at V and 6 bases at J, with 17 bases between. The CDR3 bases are TGCGCCAGCAGCGGCGCGGGTAAATCGACCGAGCAGTACTTC. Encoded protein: CASSGAGKSTEQYF.

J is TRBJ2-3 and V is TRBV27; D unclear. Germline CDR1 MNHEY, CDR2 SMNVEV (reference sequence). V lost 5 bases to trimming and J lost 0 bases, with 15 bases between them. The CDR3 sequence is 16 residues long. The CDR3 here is CASSVVRPISTDTQYF. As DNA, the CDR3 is TGTGCCAGCAGTGTCGTGCGCCCGATAAGCACAGATACGCAGTATTTT.

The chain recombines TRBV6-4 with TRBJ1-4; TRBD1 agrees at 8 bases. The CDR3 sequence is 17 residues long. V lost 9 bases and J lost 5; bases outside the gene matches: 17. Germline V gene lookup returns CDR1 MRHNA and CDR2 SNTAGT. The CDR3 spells CASREPGQADTNEKLFF. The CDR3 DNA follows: TGTGCCAGTAGAGAACCGGGACAGGCAGACACAAATGAAAAACTGTTTTTT.

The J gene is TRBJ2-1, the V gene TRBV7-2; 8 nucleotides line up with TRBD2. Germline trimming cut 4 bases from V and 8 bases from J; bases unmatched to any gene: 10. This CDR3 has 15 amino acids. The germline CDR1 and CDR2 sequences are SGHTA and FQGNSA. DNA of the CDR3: TGTGCCAGCAGCTCTGGGCAGCGGGAGACCTATGAGCAGTTCTTC. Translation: CASSSGQRETYEQFF.

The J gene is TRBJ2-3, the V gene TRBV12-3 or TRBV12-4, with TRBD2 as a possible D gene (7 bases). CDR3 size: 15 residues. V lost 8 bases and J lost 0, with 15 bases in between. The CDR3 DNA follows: TGTGCCAGCGGGGGGGCCAGCGCTAGCACAGATACGCAGTATTTT. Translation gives CASGGASASTDTQYF.

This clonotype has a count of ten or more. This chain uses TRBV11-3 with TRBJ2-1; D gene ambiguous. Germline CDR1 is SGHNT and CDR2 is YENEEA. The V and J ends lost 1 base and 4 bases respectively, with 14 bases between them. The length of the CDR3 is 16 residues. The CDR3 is CASSLGGKRAYNEQFF. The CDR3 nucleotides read TGTGCCAGCAGCTTAGGTGGCAAACGAGCTTACAATGAGCAGTTCTTC.

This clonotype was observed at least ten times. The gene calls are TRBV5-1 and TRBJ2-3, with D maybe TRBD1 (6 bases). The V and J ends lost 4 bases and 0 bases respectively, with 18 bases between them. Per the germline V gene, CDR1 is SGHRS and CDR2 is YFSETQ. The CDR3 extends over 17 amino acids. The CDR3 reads CASSRIYRVKSTDTQYF. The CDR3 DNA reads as TGCGCCAGCAGCCGTATCTACAGGGTTAAAAGCACAGATACGCAGTATTTT.

The CDR3 DNA reads as TGCGCCAGCAGTCGCGTCCCGAATGAAAAACTGTTTTTT. Translating gives CASSRVPNEKLFF. The rearrangement joins TRBV5-1 to TRBJ1-4; D is uncertain. Germline CDR1 reads SGHRS; CDR2 reads YFSETQ. The CDR3 is made up of 13 amino acids. With 5 bases removed from V and 5 bases from J, the gap between germline ends came to 10 bases.

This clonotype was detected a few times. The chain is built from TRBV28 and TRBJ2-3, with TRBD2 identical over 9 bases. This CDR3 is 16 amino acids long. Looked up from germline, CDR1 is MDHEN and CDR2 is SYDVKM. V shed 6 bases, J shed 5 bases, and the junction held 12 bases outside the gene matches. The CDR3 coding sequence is TGTGCCAGCAGCGTACCGGTAGCGGGAGCGTTAGATACGCAGTATTTT. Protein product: CASSVPVAGALDTQYF.

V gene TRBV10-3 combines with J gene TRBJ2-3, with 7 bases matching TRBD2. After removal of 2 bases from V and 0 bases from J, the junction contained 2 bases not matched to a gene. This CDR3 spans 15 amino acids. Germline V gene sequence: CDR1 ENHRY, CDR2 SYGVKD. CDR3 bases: TGTGCCATCAGTGAGGGGGGGGGAAGCACAGATACGCAGTATTTT. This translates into CAISEGGGSTDTQYF.